The 29 T cell receptor beta chains below were found in one sample sequenced in a study of blood T cells in healthy people across ages. With a J-beta primer mix and a sample-barcoded 5' primer, a second PCR ran roughly 6 to 11 cycles. Using its own MiXCR run on the 5' RACE reads, TCRdb lists one record per CDR3 protein. The data contain roughly 930,000 distinct CDR3 sequences, under 50% of them singletons. Sequenced material: blood. The receptors were gathered from a man aged 25-40 years in good health.

The chain uses TRBV28 and TRBJ2-7; TRBD1 might be the D (6 bases). CDR3 length: 11 amino acids. V was shortened by 7 bases and J by 5 bases, with 9 bases between the two germline ends. Germline CDR1 is MDHEN and CDR2 is SYDVKM. This CDR3 is CASNRADEQYF. CDR3 DNA: TGTGCCAGCAACAGGGCTGACGAGCAGTACTTC.

This chain uses TRBV11-2 with TRBJ2-1; D is perhaps TRBD2 (6 bases). V dropped 3 bases and J dropped 0 bases, with 21 bases sitting between them. The CDR3 totals 19 residues. Germline CDR1 is SGHAT and CDR2 is FQNNGV. The DNA of the CDR3 is TGTGCCAGCAGCTTTTCAACTCAGACACGGGGGAGCTCCTACAATGAGCAGTTCTTC. It encodes CASSFSTQTRGSSYNEQFF.

This clonotype has only a few counts. This chain connects TRBV6-2 or TRBV6-3 to TRBJ1-1; the D is unclear. V lost 2 bases and J 0 bases, leaving 4 bases between the germline ends. The length of the CDR3 is 13 residues. Germline lookup yields CDR1 MNHEY and CDR2 SVGEGT. DNA for the CDR3: TGTGCCAGCAGTTACAGATTGAACACTGAAGCTTTCTTT. This codes for CASSYRLNTEAFF.

The CDR3 DNA reads TGTGCTAGTGGTTTGGTGGAGTACGAGCAGTACTTC. This translates into CASGLVEYEQYF. The chain recombines TRBV12-5 with TRBJ2-7; D unclear. From germline, CDR1 is LGHNT and CDR2 FRNRAP. This CDR3 comprises 12 residues. The germline V and J ends were trimmed by 0 bases and 4 bases, with 4 bases remaining between them.

This clonotype was picked up one time. This chain links TRBV12-3 or TRBV12-4 with TRBJ2-5; no clear D gene. The CDR3 extends over 10 amino acids. Trimming stripped 8 bases from V and 8 bases from J, with 9 bases between. The CDR3: CASGGPTQYF. The CDR3 DNA sequence: TGTGCCAGCGGTGGACCCACCCAGTACTTC.

This clonotype has a single count. This could be a read error, since a much larger clone is one nucleotide away. This chain connects TRBV6-1 to TRBJ2-5; no reliable D call. The J call may be in error: the DNA end matches TRBJ2-7 better. The CDR3 spans 18 residues. Germline V gene data show CDR1 as MNHNS and CDR2 as SASEGT. The CDR3, as DNA: TGTGCCAGCAGTGAAGTAGTGGAAGGAGCAGACAAAGGCGACGAGCAGTACTTC. It translates to CASSEVVEGADKGDEQYF.

J is TRBJ2-2 and V is TRBV29-1; D remains unclear. Germline values: CDR1 SQVTM, CDR2 ANQGSEA. The CDR3 runs to 12 residues. V gave up 4 bases and J gave up 5 bases, with 8 bases separating them. This CDR3 reads CSVASVTGELFF. The CDR3 DNA is TGCAGCGTTGCCAGCGTTACCGGGGAGCTGTTTTTT.

This clonotype has more than one count but fewer than ten. V and J are TRBV20-1 and TRBJ2-7, with 9 bases that match TRBD2. Germline V lookup: CDR1 DFQATT, CDR2 SNEGSKA (reference sequence). Trimming at V came to 3 bases and at J to 0 bases, leaving 3 bases not matched to a gene. The CDR3 has 14 amino acids. For the CDR3, the DNA is TGCAGTGCTAGGAGCGGGGGGAACTCCTACGAGCAGTACTTC. It translates to CSARSGGNSYEQYF.

The chain joins TRBV9 to TRBJ1-2; D uncertain. CDR3 length: 12 residues. Germline-derived CDR1 and CDR2 are SGDLS and YYNGEE. V was cut by 0 bases and J by 13 bases, with 13 bases left in between. The CDR3 region is CASSVATREVTF. As DNA, the CDR3 is TGTGCCAGCAGCGTAGCGACACGAGAGGTCACCTTC.

The chain is built from TRBV20-1 and TRBJ2-6; D not resolved. This CDR3 has 12 amino acids. Trimming removed 3 bases at V and 0 bases at J, with 0 bases between. The germline CDR1 and CDR2 sequences are DFQATT and SNEGSKA (reference sequence). CDR3 bases: TGCAGTGCTAGCTCTGGGGCCAACGTCCTGACTTTC. The encoded protein is CSASSGANVLTF.

The chain links TRBV7-9 to TRBJ2-7; TRBD1 agrees at 9 bases. Losses at the gene ends were 2 bases for V and 7 bases for J; bases not matched to a gene: 12. Germline lookup yields CDR1 SEHNR and CDR2 FQNEAQ (reference sequence). The CDR3 consists of 16 residues. CDR3 nucleotides: TGTGCCAGCAGCTTATCTATAGGGACAGGGTATACTGAGCAGTACTTC. This gives the protein CASSLSIGTGYTEQYF.

This clonotype showed up many times. This sequence joins TRBV7-2 and TRBJ2-4; weak D call: TRBD1 (5 bases). Trimming cost V 1 base and J 3 bases, with 10 bases left between them. The germline CDR1 and CDR2 sequences are SGHTA and FQGNSA. This CDR3 has 15 amino acids. Here the CDR3 reads CASSLGGGGKNIQYF. The DNA of the CDR3 is TGTGCCAGCAGCTTAGGGGGCGGTGGCAAAAACATTCAGTACTTC.

V gene TRBV4-2 combines with J gene TRBJ2-6; TRBD1 aligns across 11 bases. This CDR3 comprises 20 residues. The V gene's germline CDR1 is LGHNA and CDR2 YNFKEQ. The V and J ends lost 5 bases and 1 base, in that order; junction bases with no gene match: 13. This chain's CDR3 is CASSLGQGAFGNSGANVLTF. Written as DNA, the CDR3 is TGTGCCAGCAGCTTAGGACAGGGGGCGTTCGGAAATTCTGGGGCCAACGTCCTGACTTTC.

This clonotype came up a few times. The chain has TRBV6-1 and TRBJ2-3, with 10 bases aligning to TRBD1. Germline CDR1 and CDR2: MNHNS and SASEGT. There are 17 residues in the CDR3. Trimming took 3 bases from V and 1 from J; bases not matched to a gene: 7. The CDR3 loop is CASSDPGTGEGTDTQYF. CDR3 nucleotides: TGTGCCAGCAGTGACCCCGGGACAGGGGAGGGCACAGATACGCAGTATTTT.

The rearrangement links TRBV3-1 to TRBJ1-6; D call uncertain. V gave up 1 base and J gave up 7 bases, with 5 bases separating them. CDR1 and CDR2 from the germline V gene are LGHDT and YNNKEL (reference sequence). The CDR3 is 13 residues long. The CDR3 bases are TGTGCCAGCAGCCAAGTTAAGAATTCACCCCTCCACTTT. This translates into CASSQVKNSPLHF.

The rearrangement joins TRBV12-3 or TRBV12-4 to TRBJ2-5, with 11 bases matching TRBD1. V was pared by 7 bases and J by 11 bases, with 15 bases of the junction left unmatched. The CDR3 extends over 15 amino acids. The CDR3 sequence is CASIRDRGVLDEQYF. The DNA for the CDR3 is TGTGCCAGCATCCGGGACAGGGGGGTTCTGGATGAGCAGTACTTC.

This clonotype was recorded a few times. The gene calls are TRBV3-1 and TRBJ2-7; D is ambiguous. Germline CDR1 and CDR2: LGHDT and YNNKEL (reference sequence). V dropped 1 base and J dropped 3 bases, with 7 bases sitting between them. This CDR3 has 13 amino acids. The CDR3 reads CASSQGLVYEQYF. CDR3 DNA: TGTGCCAGCAGCCAAGGCCTGGTCTACGAGCAGTACTTC.

Only a few counts were recorded for this clonotype. The chain links TRBV12-3 or TRBV12-4 to TRBJ2-3; TRBD1 matches 10 bases. V lost 7 bases, J lost 4 bases, and 5 bases stayed unmatched. The CDR3 is 14 residues long. In nucleotides, the CDR3 is TGTGCCAGCACTCCCGGGACAGGGGCAGATACGCAGTATTTT. Encoded protein: CASTPGTGADTQYF.

The V gene is TRBV9, the J gene TRBJ2-3; D might be TRBD1 (6 bases). Germline V gene lookup returns CDR1 SGDLS and CDR2 YYNGEE. The germline V and J ends were trimmed by 0 bases and 1 base, with 12 bases remaining between them. The CDR3 totals 16 residues. In DNA, the CDR3 is TGTGCCAGCAGCGTAGGTGCAGGGGTCCGCACAGATACGCAGTATTTT. As protein: CASSVGAGVRTDTQYF. Complete variable domain (other parts from reference TRBV9 and TRBJ2-3): DSGVTQTPKHLITATGQRVTLRCSPRSGDLSVYWYQQSLDQGLQFLIQYYNGEERAKGNILERFSAQQFPDLHSELNLSSLELGDSALYFCASSVGAGVRTDTQYFGPGTRLTVL.

This clonotype was recorded once. The gene calls are TRBV10-3 and TRBJ1-5, with 7 bases matching TRBD1. The germline V gene encodes CDR1 ENHRY and CDR2 SYGVKD. This CDR3 comprises 14 residues. V was pared by 3 bases and J by 3 bases, with 2 bases of the junction left unmatched. The CDR3 sequence is CAISEQGINQPQHF. CDR3 bases: TGTGCCATCAGTGAACAGGGGATCAATCAGCCCCAGCATTTT.

This clonotype has only a few counts. The genes are TRBV2 and TRBJ2-3; unclear D gene. Trimming took 3 bases from V and 0 from J, leaving 13 bases between them. Germline-derived CDR1 and CDR2 are SNHLY and FYNNEI. CDR3 length: 16 residues. As DNA, the CDR3 is TGTGCCAGCAGTGATCTTGGTGCACCTAGCACAGATACGCAGTATTTT. It translates to CASSDLGAPSTDTQYF.

This rearrangement joins TRBV28 to TRBJ2-5, with a weak D call TRBD1 (5 bases). Germline loops: CDR1 MDHEN, CDR2 SYDVKM. CDR3 length equals 14 residues. V was shortened by 4 bases and J by 2 bases, with 11 bases between the two germline ends. The DNA of the CDR3 is TGTGCCAGCAGTTCCCGCTCAGGGCAAGAGACCCAGTACTTC. This gives the protein CASSSRSGQETQYF.

This chain connects TRBV4-3 to TRBJ1-4; D call uncertain. Looked up from germline, CDR1 is LGHNA and CDR2 is YSLEER. V lost 0 bases and J 7 bases, leaving 12 bases between the germline ends. The CDR3 loop spans 15 amino acids. As DNA, the CDR3 is TGCGCCAGCAGCCAAGATCGGGAGTTAGGTGAAAAACTGTTTTTT. Residues: CASSQDRELGEKLFF.

This chain uses TRBV7-8 with TRBJ1-6; 7 bases agree with TRBD1. This CDR3 comprises 13 residues. From germline, CDR1 is SGHVS and CDR2 FQNEAQ. V was pared by 9 bases and J by 9 bases, with 8 bases of the junction left unmatched. The CDR3 nucleotides are TGTGCCAGTAAAGGACAGGAATTTTCACCCCTCCACTTT. Its protein product is CASKGQEFSPLHF. Drawing the rest from reference TRBV7-8 and TRBJ1-6, the complete variable domain is GAGVSQSPRYKVAKRGQDVALRCDPISGHVSLFWYQQALGQGPEFLTYFQNEAQLDKSGLPSDRFFAERPEGSVSTLKIQRTQQEDSAVYLCASKGQEFSPLHFGNGTRLTVT.

This clonotype was found a few times. The chain employs TRBV20-1 and TRBJ2-5; D gene uncertain. Germline V gives CDR1 DFQATT, CDR2 SNEGSKA (reference sequence). The CDR3 extends over 13 amino acids. The V end lost 3 bases, the J end lost 3 bases, and 11 bases lay between the germline ends. CDR3 region: CSARIGREETQYF. Written as DNA, the CDR3 is TGCAGTGCTAGGATAGGCAGAGAAGAGACCCAGTACTTC.

This chain links TRBV27 with TRBJ1-2; 8 nucleotides align to TRBD1. The V gene's germline CDR1 is MNHEY and CDR2 SMNVEV (reference sequence). CDR3 length equals 15 residues. With V trimmed by 7 bases and J by 6 bases, 13 bases remained unmatched. Written as DNA, the CDR3 is TGTGCCAGCACCCTTCAGACAGGGGCTAGACATGGCTACACCTTC. Translation: CASTLQTGARHGYTF.

This clonotype was found a few times. This rearrangement joins TRBV29-1 to TRBJ2-1, with 12 nucleotides matching TRBD2. CDR1 is SQVTM, CDR2 ANQGSEA, per germline. The CDR3 sequence is 14 residues long. V dropped 6 bases and J dropped 5; count of bases not matched to a gene: 5. DNA of the CDR3: TGCAGCGTAGTACGACTAGCGGGGGACAATGAGCAGTTCTTC. It encodes CSVVRLAGDNEQFF.

The J gene is TRBJ2-7, the V gene TRBV7-2, with D possibly being TRBD2 (6 bases). Per the germline V gene, CDR1 is SGHTA and CDR2 is FQGNSA. The CDR3 is 12 residues long. V was trimmed by 4 bases and J by 7 bases, leaving 11 bases between them. The CDR3 bases are TGTGCCAGCAGCTCATACGGGGGTGAGCAGTACTTC. Protein product: CASSSYGGEQYF.

This clonotype came up a few times. The chain carries TRBV4-1 and TRBJ1-1, with D perhaps TRBD1 (5 bases). Between the trimmed V and J ends, which lost 1 base and 1 base, there was a span of 10 bases. Looked up from germline, CDR1 is MGHRA and CDR2 is YSYEKL. The CDR3 loop spans 15 amino acids. The CDR3 nucleotides read TGCGCCAGCAGCCAAGGGGGACGGACGAACACTGAAGCTTTCTTT. Residues: CASSQGGRTNTEAFF.